Detailed here is one T cell receptor (beta chain). Losses at the gene ends were 4 bases for V and 7 bases for J; bases not matched to a gene: 16. This CDR3 is 17 amino acids long. Germline loops: CDR1 MNHEY, CDR2 SVGEGT. After 5'RACE with constant-segment primers, TCR alpha and TCR beta cDNA libraries carrying sample barcodes and UMIs were obtained. TCRdb reprocessed the 5' RACE reads with MiXCR, giving one entry per CDR3 protein. The sample includes 50,000 to 60,000 distinct CDR3 sequences, roughly a quarter seen only once; the top ten take approximately 43%. The data belong to a study of T-cell memory formation after mild COVID-19.

The receptor comes from a man younger than 30 who had mild COVID-19 (a few samples of this study predate the infection). Cell type and time point are not known. The sequenced sample consisted of PBMCs or a T cell subset sorted from them (not recorded which). The chain combines TRBV6-2 or TRBV6-3 with TRBJ1-5; 7 bases are shared with TRBD1. CDR3 residues: CASSSELGGGGGQPQHF. The CDR3 region has the DNA TGTGCCAGCAGTTCCGAACTAGGGGGAGGAGGGGGCCAGCCCCAGCATTTT.